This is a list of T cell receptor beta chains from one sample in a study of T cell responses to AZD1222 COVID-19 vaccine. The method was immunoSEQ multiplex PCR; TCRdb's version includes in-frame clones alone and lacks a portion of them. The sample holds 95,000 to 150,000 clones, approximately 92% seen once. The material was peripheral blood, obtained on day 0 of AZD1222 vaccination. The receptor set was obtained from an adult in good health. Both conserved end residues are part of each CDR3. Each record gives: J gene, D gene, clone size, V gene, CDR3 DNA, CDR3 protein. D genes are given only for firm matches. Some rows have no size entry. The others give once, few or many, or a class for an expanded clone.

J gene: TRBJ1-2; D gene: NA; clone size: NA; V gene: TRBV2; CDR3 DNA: TGTGCCAGCAGTGTACGACAGACTGGCTACACCTTC; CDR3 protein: CASSVRQTGYTF
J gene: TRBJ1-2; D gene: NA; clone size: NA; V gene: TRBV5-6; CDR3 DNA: TGTGCCAGCAGCTCAGATTTACAGGGATCGGGCTACACCTTC; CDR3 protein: CASSSDLQGSGYTF
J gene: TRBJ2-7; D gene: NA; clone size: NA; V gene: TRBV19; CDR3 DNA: TGTGCCAGTAGTATAGGAGGGGGTCCCTCCTACGAGCAGTACTTC; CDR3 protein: CASSIGGGPSYEQYF
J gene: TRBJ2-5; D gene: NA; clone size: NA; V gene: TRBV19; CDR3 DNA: TGTGCCAGTAGTCCTCGGGAGTTTGACCAAGAGACCCAGTACTTC; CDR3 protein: CASSPREFDQETQYF
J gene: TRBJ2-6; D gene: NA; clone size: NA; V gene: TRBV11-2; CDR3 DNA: TGTGCCAGCAGCTCGCTAAACTCTGGGGCCAACGTCCTGACTTTC; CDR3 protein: CASSSLNSGANVLTF
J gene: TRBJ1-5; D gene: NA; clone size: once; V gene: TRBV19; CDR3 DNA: TGTGCCAGTAGAGAAACAGCAATCTGGCATTTT; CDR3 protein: CASRETAIWHF
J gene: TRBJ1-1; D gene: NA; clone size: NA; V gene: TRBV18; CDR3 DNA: TGTGCCAGCTCACCCCAGGGGACGGCGAACACTGAAGCTTTCTTT; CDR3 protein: CASSPQGTANTEAFF
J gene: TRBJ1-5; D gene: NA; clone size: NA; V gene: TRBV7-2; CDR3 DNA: TGTGCCAGCAGCTTAAGGGTTGGTGGGGGCAATCAGCCCCAGCATTTT; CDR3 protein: CASSLRVGGGNQPQHF
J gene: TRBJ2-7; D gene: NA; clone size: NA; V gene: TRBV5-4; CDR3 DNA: TGTGCCAGCAGCTTGGACAGCCCCCAGTTTTGGCAGTACTTC; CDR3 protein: CASSLDSPQFWQYF
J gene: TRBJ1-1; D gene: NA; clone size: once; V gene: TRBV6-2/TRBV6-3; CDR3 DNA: TGTGCCAGCAGTGACATGGATGTCACTGAAGCTTTCTTT; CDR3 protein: CASSDMDVTEAFF
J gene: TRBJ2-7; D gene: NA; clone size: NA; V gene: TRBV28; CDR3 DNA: TGTGCCAGCAGTTTGCTGGGTGCCGAGCAGTACTTC; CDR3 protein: CASSLLGAEQYF
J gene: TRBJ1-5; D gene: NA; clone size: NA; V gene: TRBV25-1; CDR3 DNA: TGTGCCAGCAGTGATGGCAATCAGCCCCAGCATTTT; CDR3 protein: CASSDGNQPQHF
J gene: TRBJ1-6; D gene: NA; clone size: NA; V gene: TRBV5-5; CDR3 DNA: TGTGCCAGCAGCTCCTTTATATCCCGGGCCTATAATTCACCCCTCCACTTT; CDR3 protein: CASSSFISRAYNSPLHF
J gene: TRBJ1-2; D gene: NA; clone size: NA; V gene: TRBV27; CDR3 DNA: TGTGCCAGCAGTCTAATTCCGGGGACGTCTGGCTACACCTTC; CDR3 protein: CASSLIPGTSGYTF
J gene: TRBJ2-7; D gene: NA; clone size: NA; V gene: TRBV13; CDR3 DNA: TGTGCCAGCAGCAGGGGTTCGCAAGAGCAGTACTTC; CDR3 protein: CASSRGSQEQYF
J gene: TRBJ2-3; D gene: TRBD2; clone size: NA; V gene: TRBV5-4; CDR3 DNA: TGTGCCAGCAGCTTGGGACTAGCGGGAGACACAGATACGCAGTATTTT; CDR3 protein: CASSLGLAGDTDTQYF
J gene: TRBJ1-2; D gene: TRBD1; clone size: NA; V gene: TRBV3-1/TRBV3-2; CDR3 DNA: TGTGCCAGCAGCCCCGGGACAGGTGGCTACACCTTC; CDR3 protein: CASSPGTGGYTF
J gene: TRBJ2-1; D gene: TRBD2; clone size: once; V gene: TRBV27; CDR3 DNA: TGTGCCAGCAGTTTATCCAGACTAGCGGGGGGTCTATACAATGAGCAGTTCTTC; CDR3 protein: CASSLSRLAGGLYNEQFF
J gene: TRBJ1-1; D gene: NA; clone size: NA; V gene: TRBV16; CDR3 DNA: TGTGCCAGCAGCGGCGGGGGGAGGAACACTGAAGCTTTCTTT; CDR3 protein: CASSGGGRNTEAFF
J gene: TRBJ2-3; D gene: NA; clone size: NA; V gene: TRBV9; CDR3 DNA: TGTGCCAGCAGCGTAGGGGGGTCGTTGGGGAGCACAGATACGCAGTATTTT; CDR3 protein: CASSVGGSLGSTDTQYF
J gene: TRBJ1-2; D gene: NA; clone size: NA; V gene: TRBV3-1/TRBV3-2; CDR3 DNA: TGTGCCAGCAGCCTTTTGGGTCCATATGGCTACACCTTC; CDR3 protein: CASSLLGPYGYTF
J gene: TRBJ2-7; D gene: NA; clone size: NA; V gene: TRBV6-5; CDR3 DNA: TGTGCCAGCAGTTACCGACTAGGTCCACACGGGCAGTACTTC; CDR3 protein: CASSYRLGPHGQYF
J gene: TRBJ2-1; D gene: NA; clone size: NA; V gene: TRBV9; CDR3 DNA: TGTGCCAGCAGCGTAGGAGGGGGGGCCAACAATGAGCAGTTCTTC; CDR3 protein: CASSVGGGANNEQFF
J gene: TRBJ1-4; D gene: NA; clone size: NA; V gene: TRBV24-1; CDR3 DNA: TGTGCCACCAGTGATGGGTTTTCGGAAAAACTGTTTTTT; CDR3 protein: CATSDGFSEKLFF
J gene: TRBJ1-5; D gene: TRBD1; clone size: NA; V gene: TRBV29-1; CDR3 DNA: TGCAGCGTTGAAAAGGATTCCGGGACAGAGAATCAGCCCCAGCATTTT; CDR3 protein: CSVEKDSGTENQPQHF
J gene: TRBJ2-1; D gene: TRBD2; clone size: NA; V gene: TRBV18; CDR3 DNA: TGTGCCAGCTCACTTGGACTAGCGGGAGGGATGAATGAGCAGTTCTTC; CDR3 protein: CASSLGLAGGMNEQFF
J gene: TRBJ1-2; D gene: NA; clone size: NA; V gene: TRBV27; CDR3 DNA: TGTGCCAGCAGTATCACGGAAGGATCTGGCTACACCTTC; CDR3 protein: CASSITEGSGYTF
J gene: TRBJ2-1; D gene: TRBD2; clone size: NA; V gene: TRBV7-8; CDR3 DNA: TGTGCCAGCAGCCCGCGACTCGGGGGGGGGCTGGGGGAGCAGTTCTTC; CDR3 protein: CASSPRLGGGLGEQFF
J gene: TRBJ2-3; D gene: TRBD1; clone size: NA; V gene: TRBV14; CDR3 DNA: TGTGCCAGCAGCCAAGGGCGGACAGGGACATTTGATACGCAGTATTTT; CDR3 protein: CASSQGRTGTFDTQYF
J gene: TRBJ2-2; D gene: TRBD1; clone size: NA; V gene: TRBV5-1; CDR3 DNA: TGCGCCAGCAGCTTGACAGGGGTGAGGACCGGGGAGCTGTTTTTT; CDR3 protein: CASSLTGVRTGELFF
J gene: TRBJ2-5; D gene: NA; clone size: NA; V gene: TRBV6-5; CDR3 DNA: TGTGCCAGCAGCCCCTTCGGATCCCAAGAGACCCAGTACTTC; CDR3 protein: CASSPFGSQETQYF